This T cell receptor beta chain emerged from a study of blood T cell repertoires in COVID-19 (dated by TCRdb to 2018 to 2020). In the study overall: Samples covering the acute and convalescent phases of COVID-19 were provided by collaborators in the United States, Italy and Spain. The material from the prospective study consisted of cDNA or gDNA derived from T cells, B-cell-depleted T cells, or PBMCs. Subjects who had been exposed to COVID-19, were actively infected with it, or had recovered from it provided the deeply sampled blood TCRbeta repertoires that made up the dataset. The repertoires were released in a freely available public database intended as a resource for research on the immune response to SARS-CoV-2. Samples came from the ongoing ImmuneRACE study (first 160 participants) plus 1,254 subjects from 6 global collaborators. A de-identified subject ID, COVID-19 status, age in years and sex were almost always included in the sample metadata. HLA class I and class II types, where available, came from metadata supplied by the sample provider rather than from assay-based typing. General findings and caveats noted by the study authors: How much clinical and demographic metadata was included differed by source and by participant, and the metadata was provided uncurated.

TCRbeta CDR3 regions were amplified from genomic DNA by means of the immunoSEQ Assay, a bias-controlled multiplex PCR. The study's processing was this. The number of nucleated cells in each sample was estimated from the amplification of reference gene primers within the assay. Sequence reads were collapsed and filtered to measure the absolute abundance of every unique TCRbeta CDR3 rearrangement. For each sample, productive Simpson clonality was calculated by taking the square root of Simpson's diversity index across productive rearrangements. TCRdb retrieved this table from immuneACCESS and kept in-frame rearrangements only. Not all clones are present; in checked studies, unresolved V genes account for under half, and no reason is known for the remainder. V, J and clone size are those of that table, while D and trimming were read from the DNA. This sample is represented by approximately 220,000 clones; roughly four fifths of them were singletons. The top ten clonotypes cover less than 4% of the sample.

In regard to this clone: Which antigen it targets is not known. Base qualities were left out, and no much larger clone turns up one base away.

The trim is 3 bases for V and 11 bases for J, with a gap of 16 bases between the germline ends. From its cysteine to its phenylalanine, the CDR3 spans 13 amino acids. Just the 39-base CDR3 DNA is kept, in frame starting at base 1. Sequences LGHNT (CDR1) and FRNRAP (CDR2) are obtained from the germline V gene. Enrolling through a virtual design, the prospective study's participants ranged in age from roughly 18 to 90 years and lived across approximately 25 United States geographic areas. Cohort assignment in the prospective study relied on participant-reported clinical history from a screening survey and a study questionnaire. Exposed participants had been in contact with someone with a PCR-confirmed or clinician-diagnosed COVID-19 case within 2 weeks of study entry. Mobile phlebotomists in the prospective study collected whole blood, serum and a nasopharyngeal or oropharyngeal swab from every participant. Additional blood draws and questionnaires over an approximately two-month period could optionally be provided by prospective study participants. Blood samples from the prospective study were shipped frozen or at room temperature prior to DNA extraction.

The receptor comes from a woman aged 40 to 49 who had been exposed to COVID-19. Sequenced: PBMCs or T cells enriched from blood (not recorded which). Recombination joined TRBV12-5 with TRBJ1-1; the D gene is not confidently resolved. DNA sequence: TGTGCTAGTGGTTTTCCTAGGAGGGTTTCGGCTTTCTTT. This yields the protein CASGFPRRVSAFF.